Given below is one TCR beta chain in context. The antigen remains undetermined. The CDR3 is made up of 14 amino acids. After removal of 2 bases from V and 9 bases from J, the junction contained 7 bases not matched to a gene. Per the germline V gene, CDR1 is SGHRS and CDR2 is YFSETQ. This record belongs to a study of cytomegalovirus exposure and HLA in healthy donors. Across the study: Among about 179 million T cells, an earlier analysis found around 100 million unique TCR beta sequences. Regarding the study as a whole: Accounts indicate the classifier identified cytomegalovirus status with strong specificity and sensitivity. TCR beta V segments were, for the most part, productive about 87% or about 30% of the time in an earlier analysis. Confirmation was obtained in vitro that three CMV-associated chains are specific for CMV antigens.

Use of 60 Vbeta and 13 Jbeta primers characterized the PCR. Profiled with immunoSEQ multiplex PCR; TCRdb holds only in-frame clones, not every one. Here the sample spans some 160,000 clones, almost 80% being singletons. Sequencing used PBMCs. The genes are TRBV5-1 and TRBJ1-4, with 7 positions matching TRBD1. This sequence was found in a woman in her 30s in good health and CMV-seronegative. The CDR3 here is CASSLGGADQKLFF. The CDR3 bases are TGCGCCAGCAGCTTAGGGGGCGCAGATCAAAAACTGTTTTTT.